Below, 18 T cell receptor beta chains from the same sample are listed, as sequenced in a study of OX40 agonist ivuxolimab in advanced cancers. The library was produced with the immunoSEQ multiplex PCR assay. Imported from immuneACCESS, the table was reduced by TCRdb to in-frame sequences with V and J called. These copies leave out some clones; in studies compared against another copy, an unresolved V gene accounts for under half, and the cause of the remainder is not known. The sample table lists roughly 100,000 clones, 95% to 96% of them with a count of one. The top ten clones comprise around 2% of the sample. The specimen comprised CD4+ or CD8+ T cells sorted from blood, sampled in a trial of the OX40 agonist ivuxolimab. The receptors here all came from an adult with an advanced solid tumor such as melanoma, head and neck, liver or kidney cancer.

This rearrangement joins TRBV7-9 to TRBJ2-1; 13 positions agree with TRBD2. Germline loops: CDR1 SEHNR, CDR2 FQNEAQ (reference sequence). The CDR3 covers 16 residues. Trimming at V came to 4 bases and at J to 7 bases, leaving 7 bases not matched to a gene. CDR3 residues: CASSSSGTSGKNEQFF. In DNA form, the CDR3 reads TGTGCCAGCAGCTCCTCCGGGACTAGCGGGAAAAATGAGCAGTTCTTC.

The genes are TRBV7-3 and TRBJ1-2; D is unresolved. V lost 1 base and J lost 2, with 17 bases in between. The CDR3 length is 17 residues. Germline V gives CDR1 SGHTA, CDR2 FQGTGA. In DNA, the CDR3 is TGTGCCAGCAGCTTAAACGGCATGGAGGGTGGGAACTATGGCTACACCTTC. Translation: CASSLNGMEGGNYGYTF.

The rearrangement links TRBV28 to TRBJ1-5, with a possible D match to TRBD1 (5 bases). This CDR3 is built from 18 residues. The V end lost 5 bases, the J end lost 2 bases, and 22 bases lay between the germline ends. Germline values: CDR1 MDHEN, CDR2 SYDVKM. CDR3 protein: CASSGEVGMRGGNQPQHF. The CDR3 coding sequence is TGTGCCAGCAGTGGCGAAGTGGGCATGCGAGGGGGCAATCAGCCCCAGCATTTT.

The chain links TRBV27 to TRBJ1-2; the D gene is possibly TRBD1 (5 bases). Germline-derived CDR1 and CDR2 are MNHEY and SMNVEV (reference sequence). The V end was cut by 3 bases, the J end by 2 bases, with 7 bases between. There are 13 residues in the CDR3. The CDR3 DNA sequence: TGTGCCAGCAGTTTCCAGGGCAACTATGGCTACACCTTC. Amino acid sequence: CASSFQGNYGYTF.

This clone came up once. The chain combines TRBV21-1 with TRBJ2-1; the table assigns TRBD2, which was not confirmed against the DNA. TRBV21-1 is designated a pseudogene. The CDR3 spans 11 residues. CDR3 protein: CASIPTSEQFF. The CDR3 nucleotides are TGTGCCAGCATCCCCACTTCGGAGCAGTTCTTC.

The chain employs TRBV5-1 and TRBJ1-4; D is perhaps TRBD1 (5 bases). The germline CDR1 and CDR2 sequences are SGHRS and YFSETQ. Trimming removed 4 bases at V and 0 bases at J, with 10 bases between. The CDR3 runs 15 residues. The CDR3 reads CASSVGTATNEKLFF. The CDR3 DNA is TGCGCCAGCAGCGTGGGGACGGCAACTAATGAAAAACTGTTTTTT.

The CDR3 loop reads CASSLSPGITAADTQYF. CDR3 DNA sequence: TGTGCCAGCAGCTTAAGCCCCGGGATAACCGCTGCCGATACGCAGTATTTT. The chain employs TRBV7-2 and TRBJ2-3, with a tentative D call TRBD2 (5 bases). The CDR3 is 17 amino acids. The germline gives CDR1 SGHTA, CDR2 FQGNSA. V was clipped by 2 bases and J by 6 bases, with 21 bases between them.

This clone appeared a single time. The chain combines TRBV4-3 with TRBJ2-2; D is uncertain. The CDR3 has 13 residues. V dropped 1 base and J dropped 5 bases, with 5 bases sitting between them. Germline lookup yields CDR1 LGHNA and CDR2 YSLEER. The CDR3 loop is CASSQGWTGELFF. The CDR3 DNA reads TGCGCCAGCAGCCAAGGATGGACCGGGGAGCTGTTTTTT.

The chain links TRBV11-1 to TRBJ1-3; D remains unclear. The CDR3 totals 14 residues. CDR1 SGHAT and CDR2 FQDESV come from the germline V gene (reference sequence). Trimming cost V 8 bases and J 0 bases, with 11 bases left between them. This CDR3 is CASEGSPSGNTIYF. The CDR3 DNA reads TGTGCCAGCGAAGGTTCGCCCTCTGGAAACACCATATATTTT.

V is TRBV11-2 and J is TRBJ1-2; D might be TRBD1 (6 bases). Trimming took off 1 base at V and 4 bases at J, with 16 bases between the two ends. The germline V gene encodes CDR1 SGHAT and CDR2 FQNNGV. CDR3 length: 16 residues. The DNA of the CDR3 is TGTGCCAGCAGCTTAGGGGTGACAGGCCTGATCTATGGCTACACCTTC. It yields the protein CASSLGVTGLIYGYTF.

The chain combines TRBV27 with TRBJ2-7, with D possibly matching TRBD1 (5 bases). The CDR3 is 17 residues long. Germline-derived CDR1 and CDR2 are MNHEY and SMNVEV (reference sequence). V dropped 3 bases and J dropped 4 bases, with 22 bases sitting between them. The CDR3 loop reads CASSFRAVSSGYYEQYF. The CDR3, as DNA: TGTGCCAGCAGTTTCCGCGCGGTTTCGTCAGGGTATTACGAGCAGTACTTC.

The V gene is TRBV5-1, the J gene TRBJ2-7; TRBD2 is a possible D gene (6 bases). Germline-derived CDR1 and CDR2 are SGHRS and YFSETQ. The CDR3 has 14 residues. V shed 2 bases and J shed 4 bases, with 13 bases lying between them. The CDR3 sequence: CASSFGGLSYEQYF. The CDR3 DNA reads as TGCGCCAGCAGCTTCGGGGGACTGTCGTACGAGCAGTACTTC.

A single count supports this clone. The V and J genes are TRBV6-1 and TRBJ2-7; D may be TRBD1 (6 bases). Germline loops: CDR1 MNHNS, CDR2 SASEGT. The CDR3 spans 15 residues. Trimming took off 2 bases at V and 2 bases at J, with 13 bases between the two ends. CDR3 region: CASSENGGSPYEQYF. For the CDR3, the DNA is TGTGCCAGCAGTGAAAATGGGGGCTCCCCCTACGAGCAGTACTTC.

J is TRBJ2-1 and V is TRBV12-5; D not resolved. V was shortened by 1 base and J by 10 bases, with 11 bases between the two germline ends. This CDR3 contains 13 residues. Per the germline V gene, CDR1 is LGHNT and CDR2 is FRNRAP. The chain's CDR3 is CASGLAPTGEQFF. CDR3 nucleotides: TGTGCTAGTGGTTTGGCTCCTACCGGAGAGCAGTTCTTC.

The CDR3 coding sequence is TGTGCCAGCAGCTTCTCAGGGGGCACTGAAGCTTTCTTT. Translation: CASSFSGGTEAFF. V usage is TRBV13 and J usage is TRBJ1-1; 7 positions agree with TRBD1. The germline CDR1 and CDR2 sequences are PRHDT and FYEKMQ (reference sequence). The trim removed 3 bases at V and 4 bases at J, leaving 2 bases unmatched. The CDR3 has 13 amino acids. Full variable domain (remainder filled in from reference TRBV13 and TRBJ1-1): AAGVIQSPRHLIKEKRETATLKCYPIPRHDTVYWYQQGPGQDPQFLISFYEKMQSDKGSIPDRFSAQQFSDYHSELNMSSLELGDSALYFCASSFSGGTEAFFGQGTRLTVV.

The chain employs TRBV9 and TRBJ1-1; no firm D call. V was trimmed by 3 bases and J by 2 bases, leaving 8 bases between them. This CDR3 contains 13 residues. Per the germline V gene, CDR1 is SGDLS and CDR2 is YYNGEE. CDR3 protein: CASSGKVNTEAFF. CDR3 in DNA: TGTGCCAGCAGCGGCAAGGTCAACACTGAAGCTTTCTTT.

The gene calls are TRBV5-4 and TRBJ1-1; the match to TRBD1 covers 9 bases. There are 12 residues in the CDR3. CDR1 is SGHNT and CDR2 is YYREEE in the germline V gene (reference sequence). The J segment lost 10 bases and the V segment lost 4 bases, leaving 5 bases of the junction unmatched. CDR3: CASSPGTGRAFF. CDR3 bases: TGTGCCAGCAGCCCCGGGACAGGGAGAGCTTTCTTT.

The chain has TRBV7-8 and TRBJ2-1, with 12 nucleotides matching TRBD2. Germline V lookup: CDR1 SGHVS, CDR2 FQNEAQ. The CDR3 spans 17 residues. With V trimmed by 1 base and J by 7 bases, 8 bases remained unmatched. The CDR3 sequence: CASSLVLAGGLGNEQFF. DNA for the CDR3: TGTGCCAGCAGCTTAGTGCTAGCGGGGGGGCTAGGGAATGAGCAGTTCTTC.